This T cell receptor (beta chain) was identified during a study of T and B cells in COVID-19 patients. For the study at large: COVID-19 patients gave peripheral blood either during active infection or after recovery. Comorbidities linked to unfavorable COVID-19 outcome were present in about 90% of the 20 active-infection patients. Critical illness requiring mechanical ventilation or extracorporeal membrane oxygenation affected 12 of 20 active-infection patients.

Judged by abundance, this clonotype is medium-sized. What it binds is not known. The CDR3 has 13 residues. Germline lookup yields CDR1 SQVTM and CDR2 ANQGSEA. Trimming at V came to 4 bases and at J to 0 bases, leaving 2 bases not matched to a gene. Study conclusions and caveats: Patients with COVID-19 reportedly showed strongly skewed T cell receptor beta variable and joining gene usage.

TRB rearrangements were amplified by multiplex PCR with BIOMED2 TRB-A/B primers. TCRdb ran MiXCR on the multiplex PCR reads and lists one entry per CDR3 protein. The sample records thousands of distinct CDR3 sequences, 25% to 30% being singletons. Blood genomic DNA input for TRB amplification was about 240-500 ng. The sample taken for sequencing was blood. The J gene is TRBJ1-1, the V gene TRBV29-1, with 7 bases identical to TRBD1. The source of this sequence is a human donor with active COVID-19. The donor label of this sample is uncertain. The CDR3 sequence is CSVGGQMNTEAFF. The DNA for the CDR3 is TGCAGCGTTGGGGGACAGATGAACACTGAAGCTTTCTTT.